The clone carrying this TCR beta chain was seen many times. What it recognizes is unknown. The data were obtained in a study of beta chain features in type 1 diabetes. Study-level points and caveats: People with Type 1 diabetes carried modestly yet significantly shorter TCRB CDR3s in all four CD4+ subsets. For cells with high TCR expression, cDNA sequencing could yield over-representation. Patients showed naive, central memory and Treg TCRB repertoires that appeared more similar than those of healthy donors.

Expressed TCRB transcripts got sequenced, as all isolated RNA was reverse transcribed. Some clones are missing from TCRdb's copy, which holds only in-frame ones; the method was immunoSEQ multiplex PCR. The data hold a few hundred thousand clones, with around 10% observed a single time. Germline CDR1 reads LNHDA; CDR2 reads SQIVND (reference sequence). The CDR3 extends over 16 amino acids. The V gene end was trimmed by 4 bases and the J gene end by 2 bases; junction bases not matched to a gene: 6. The rearrangement joins TRBV19 to TRBJ1-5; 9 bases are shared with TRBD1. The sequenced sample consisted of central memory CD4+ T cells from blood. The sequence came from a man between 25 and 39 years old with type 1 diabetes. The CDR3 bases are TGTGCCAGTAGTACACCGGGACAGGGCGGCAATCAGCCCCAGCATTTT. Protein product: CASSTPGQGGNQPQHF.